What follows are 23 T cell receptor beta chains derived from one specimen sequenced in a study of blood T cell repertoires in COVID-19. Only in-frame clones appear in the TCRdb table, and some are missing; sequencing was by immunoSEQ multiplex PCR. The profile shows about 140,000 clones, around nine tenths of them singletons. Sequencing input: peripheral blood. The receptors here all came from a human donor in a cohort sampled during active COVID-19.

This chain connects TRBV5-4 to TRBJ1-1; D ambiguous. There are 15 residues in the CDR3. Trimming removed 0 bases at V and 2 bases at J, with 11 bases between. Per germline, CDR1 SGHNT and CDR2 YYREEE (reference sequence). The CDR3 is CASSLVGEFNTEAFF. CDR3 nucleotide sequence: TGTGCCAGCAGCTTGGTAGGAGAATTTAACACTGAAGCTTTCTTT.

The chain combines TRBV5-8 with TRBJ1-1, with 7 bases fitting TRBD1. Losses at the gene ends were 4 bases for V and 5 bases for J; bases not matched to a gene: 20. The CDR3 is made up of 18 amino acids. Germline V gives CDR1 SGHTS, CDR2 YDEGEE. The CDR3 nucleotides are TGTGCCAGCAGCCCGTCCCAGACAGGGTGGCGTGTAATGACTGAAGCTTTCTTT. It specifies CASSPSQTGWRVMTEAFF.

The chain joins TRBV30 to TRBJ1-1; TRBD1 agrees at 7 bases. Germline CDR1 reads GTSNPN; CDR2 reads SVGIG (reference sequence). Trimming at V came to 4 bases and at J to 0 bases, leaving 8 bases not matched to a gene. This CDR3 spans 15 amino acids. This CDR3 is CAWTHQGVLNTEAFF. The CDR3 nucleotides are TGTGCCTGGACCCACCAGGGGGTACTGAACACTGAAGCTTTCTTT.

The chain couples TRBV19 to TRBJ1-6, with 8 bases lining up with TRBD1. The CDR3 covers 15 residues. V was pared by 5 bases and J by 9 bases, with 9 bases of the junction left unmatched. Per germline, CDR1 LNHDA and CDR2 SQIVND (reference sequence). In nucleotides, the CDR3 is TGTGCCAGTAGTGTACGGACAGGGACTGGTTCACCCCTCCACTTT. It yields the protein CASSVRTGTGSPLHF.

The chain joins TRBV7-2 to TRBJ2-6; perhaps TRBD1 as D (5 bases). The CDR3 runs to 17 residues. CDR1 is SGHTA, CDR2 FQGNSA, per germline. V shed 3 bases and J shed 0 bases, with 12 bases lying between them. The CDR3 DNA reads TGTGCCAGCAGCTTTTGGACAACCCCCTCTGGGGCCAACGTCCTGACTTTC. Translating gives CASSFWTTPSGANVLTF.

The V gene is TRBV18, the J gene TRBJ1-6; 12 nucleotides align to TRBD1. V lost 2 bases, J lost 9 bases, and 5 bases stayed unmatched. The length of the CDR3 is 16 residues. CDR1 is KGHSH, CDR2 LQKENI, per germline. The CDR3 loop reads CASSPGTGGRGSPLHF. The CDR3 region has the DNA TGTGCCAGCTCACCAGGGACAGGGGGCCGCGGTTCACCCCTCCACTTT.

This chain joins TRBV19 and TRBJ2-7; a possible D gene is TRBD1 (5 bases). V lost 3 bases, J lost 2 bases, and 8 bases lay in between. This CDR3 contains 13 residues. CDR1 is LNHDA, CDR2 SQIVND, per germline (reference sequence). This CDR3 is CASSMGQTYEQYF. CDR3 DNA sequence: TGTGCCAGTAGTATGGGGCAGACCTACGAGCAGTACTTC.

CDR3 nucleotide sequence: TGTGCCATCAGTGAGACACCGGGACAGGGGTTAGATACGCAGTATTTT. As protein: CAISETPGQGLDTQYF. This chain links TRBV10-3 with TRBJ2-3; 10 nucleotides agree with TRBD1. After removal of 2 bases from V and 5 bases from J, the junction contained 7 bases not matched to a gene. CDR3 size: 16 residues. Germline CDR1 and CDR2: ENHRY and SYGVKD.

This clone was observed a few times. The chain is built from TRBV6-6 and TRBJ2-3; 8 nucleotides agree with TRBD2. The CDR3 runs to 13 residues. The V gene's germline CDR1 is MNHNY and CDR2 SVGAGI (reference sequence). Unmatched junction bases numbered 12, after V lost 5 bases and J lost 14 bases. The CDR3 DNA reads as TGTGCCAGCAGTGACCCCATGCGGGAGGATCTGTATTTT. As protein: CASSDPMREDLYF.

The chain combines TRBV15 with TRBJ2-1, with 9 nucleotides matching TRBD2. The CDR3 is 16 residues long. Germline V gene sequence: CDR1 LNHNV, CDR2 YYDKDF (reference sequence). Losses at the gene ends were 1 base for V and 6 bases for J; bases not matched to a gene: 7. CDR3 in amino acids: CATSRGELAGFNEQFF. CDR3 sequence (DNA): TGTGCCACCAGCAGAGGGGAACTAGCGGGTTTCAATGAGCAGTTCTTC. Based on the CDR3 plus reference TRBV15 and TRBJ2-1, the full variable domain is DAMVIQNPRYQVTQFGKPVTLSCSQTLNHNVMYWYQQKSSQAPKLLFHYYDKDFNNEADTPDNFQSRRPNTSFCFLDIRSPGLGDTAMYLCATSRGELAGFNEQFFGPGTRLTVL.

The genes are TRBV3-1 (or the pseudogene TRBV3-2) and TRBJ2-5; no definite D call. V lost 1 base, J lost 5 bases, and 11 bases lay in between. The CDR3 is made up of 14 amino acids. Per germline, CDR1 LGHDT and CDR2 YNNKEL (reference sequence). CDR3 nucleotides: TGTGCCAGCAGCCAAGCGATTAGCCGGGAGACCCAGTACTTC. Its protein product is CASSQAISRETQYF.

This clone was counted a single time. CDR3 in amino acids: CASSPGQGALGYTF. The CDR3 DNA is TGCGCCAGCAGCCCGGGACAGGGGGCGCTTGGCTACACCTTC. V gene TRBV5-1 combines with J gene TRBJ1-2; 12 bases align to TRBD1. The CDR3 spans 14 residues. After removal of 4 bases from V and 7 bases from J, the junction contained 5 bases not matched to a gene. The germline gives CDR1 SGHRS, CDR2 YFSETQ.

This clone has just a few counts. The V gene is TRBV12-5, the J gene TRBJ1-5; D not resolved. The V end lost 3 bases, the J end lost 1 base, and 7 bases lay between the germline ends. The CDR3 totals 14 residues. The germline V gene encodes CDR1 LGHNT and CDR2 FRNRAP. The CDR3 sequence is CASGLFGSNQPQHF. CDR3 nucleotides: TGTGCTAGTGGTTTATTTGGCAGCAATCAGCCCCAGCATTTT.

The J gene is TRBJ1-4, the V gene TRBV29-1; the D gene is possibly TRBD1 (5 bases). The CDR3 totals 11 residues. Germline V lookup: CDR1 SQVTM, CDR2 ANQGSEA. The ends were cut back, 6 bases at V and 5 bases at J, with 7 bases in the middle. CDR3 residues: CSVRGNEKLFF. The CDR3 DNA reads TGCAGCGTCCGGGGGAATGAAAAACTGTTTTTT.

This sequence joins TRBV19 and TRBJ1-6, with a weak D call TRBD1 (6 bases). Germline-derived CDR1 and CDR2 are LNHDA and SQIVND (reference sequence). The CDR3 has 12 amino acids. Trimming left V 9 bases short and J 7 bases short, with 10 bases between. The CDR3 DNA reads TGTGCCAGCCGACAGGAAAATTCACCCCTCCACTTT. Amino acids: CASRQENSPLHF.

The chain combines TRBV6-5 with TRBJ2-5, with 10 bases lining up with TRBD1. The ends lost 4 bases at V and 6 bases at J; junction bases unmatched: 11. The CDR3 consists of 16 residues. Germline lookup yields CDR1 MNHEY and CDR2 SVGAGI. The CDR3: CASSLNPGQGPKTQYF. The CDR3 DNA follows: TGTGCCAGCAGTTTGAACCCGGGACAGGGGCCAAAGACCCAGTACTTC.

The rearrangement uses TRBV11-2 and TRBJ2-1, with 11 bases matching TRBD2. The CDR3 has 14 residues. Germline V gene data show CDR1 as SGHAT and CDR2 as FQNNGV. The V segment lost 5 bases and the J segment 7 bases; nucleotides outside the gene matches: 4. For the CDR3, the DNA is TGTGCCAGCAGCCACCTAGCGGGGGGAAATGAGCAGTTCTTC. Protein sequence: CASSHLAGGNEQFF.

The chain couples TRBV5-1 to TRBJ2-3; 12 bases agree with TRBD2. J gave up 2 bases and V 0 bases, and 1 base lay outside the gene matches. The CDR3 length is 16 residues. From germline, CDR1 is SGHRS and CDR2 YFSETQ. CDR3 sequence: CASSLASGGATDTQYF. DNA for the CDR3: TGCGCCAGCAGCTTGGCTAGCGGGGGGGCCACAGATACGCAGTATTTT.

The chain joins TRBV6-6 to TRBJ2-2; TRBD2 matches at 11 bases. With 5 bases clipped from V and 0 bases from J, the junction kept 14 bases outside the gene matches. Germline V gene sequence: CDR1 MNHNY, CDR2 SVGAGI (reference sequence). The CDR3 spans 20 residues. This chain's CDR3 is CASSPVLLAGDLSNTGELFF. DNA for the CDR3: TGTGCCAGCAGTCCGGTCTTACTAGCGGGGGATCTATCGAACACCGGGGAGCTGTTTTTT.

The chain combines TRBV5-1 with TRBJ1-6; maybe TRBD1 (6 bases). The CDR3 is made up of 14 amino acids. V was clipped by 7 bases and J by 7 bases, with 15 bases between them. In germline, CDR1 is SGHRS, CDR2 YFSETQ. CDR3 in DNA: TGCGCCAGCCGTTACGGGGGGCAGAATTCACCCCTCCACTTT. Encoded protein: CASRYGGQNSPLHF.

CDR3: CASIKIGGNPSNEKLFF. CDR3 nucleotides: TGTGCCAGCATCAAAATCGGGGGAAACCCTTCTAATGAAAAACTGTTTTTT. V gene TRBV4-2 combines with J gene TRBJ1-4; D might be TRBD1 (5 bases). The V end lost 7 bases, the J end lost 3 bases, and 21 bases lay between the germline ends. The CDR3 runs 17 residues. Germline V CDR1 and CDR2: LGHNA, YNFKEQ.

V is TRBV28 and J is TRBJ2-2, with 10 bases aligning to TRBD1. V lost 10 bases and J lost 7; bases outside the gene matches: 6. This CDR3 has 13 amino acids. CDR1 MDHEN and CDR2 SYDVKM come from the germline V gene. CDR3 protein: CATRQGADGELFF. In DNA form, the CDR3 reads TGTGCCACTCGACAGGGGGCCGACGGGGAGCTGTTTTTT.

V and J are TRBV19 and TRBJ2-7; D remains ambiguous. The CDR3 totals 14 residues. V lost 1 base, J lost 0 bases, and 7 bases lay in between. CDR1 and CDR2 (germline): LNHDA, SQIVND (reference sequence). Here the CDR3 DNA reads TGTGCCAGTAGTATAGGAAGCGCCTCCTACGAGCAGTACTTC. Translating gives CASSIGSASYEQYF.